Below, one T cell receptor (beta chain) is given with its context. Its antigen remains undetermined. One base away there is no much larger clone; base qualities are not given. These data belong to a study of identifying expanded T cells in peripheral blood (dated by TCRdb to between 2017 and 2020). Regarding the research as a whole: Technical replicates were generated by sequencing separate aliquots of the same genomic DNA pool, with four replicates compared pairwise. Study-wide conclusions, independent of this receptor: Variance in clone template counts between roughly two-week samples significantly increased with total template count across all healthy donors. Between technical replicates the binomial model flagged approximately 1.2 differentially abundant clones, whereas over approximately two weeks the binomial model flagged about 16.4 and over approximately four weeks 19 to 20. The authors expected that biological variance in healthy repertoires might rise further over much longer intervals, such as months to years. Across all healthy-donor time intervals, the beta-binomial model significantly lowered both the number of clones called differentially abundant and the false-positive rate.

CDR1 MNHEY and CDR2 SMNVEV are derived from the germline V gene (reference sequence). The cysteine opens and the phenylalanine closes a CDR3 of 16 amino acids. This entry keeps only the CDR3 DNA: 48 bases, framed from base 1. After removal of 2 bases from V and 7 bases from J, the junction retains 11 bases not matched to a gene. TCRbeta CDR3 regions were profiled by bias-controlled multiplex PCR amplification of genomic DNA with the immunoSEQ Assay. The original methods were these. The absolute abundance of each unique TCRbeta CDR3 region was quantified after sequences were collapsed and filtered. Differential abundance was tested with a binomial (Fisher-equivalent) model and with a beta-binomial model adding time-dependent variance fitted from healthy donors. Clones with fewer than 5 combined templates were excluded, and clones with Benjamini-Hochberg FDR below 0.01 were called differentially abundant. The form v = (b*log(k)+a)^2 was used to model beta-binomial variance as a function of total template count across the two samples. The immuneACCESS repertoire file appears here via TCRdb, limited to in-frame rearrangements. These files lack a portion of the clones; in checked studies, under half of the deficit traces to unresolved V genes, and the cause of the others is not known. Clonal size and the V and J genes are those of that table, whereas D and trimming came from the DNA. This sample has over 70,000 clones in its table, and 88% of those were observed once. The ten top clones hold over 15% of the sample.

No immune events, such as infections, were documented for the healthy donors during the collection period. Healthy-donor blood repertoires served as a training cohort to calibrate time-dependent variance in a beta-binomial model of T-cell clone differential abundance. The training cohort included 10 or so healthy donors, of whom 3 were female and 7 were male. An age range of roughly 25 to 65 years, with an average of roughly 40 years, was recorded for the donors. Whole blood from each healthy donor was obtained from a commercial supplier and was collected at three time points around 15 days apart. For immunosequencing, genomic DNA was extracted from whole blood that had not been sorted.

The chain joins TRBV27 to TRBJ1-1; 9 bases in the middle match TRBD1. This clonotype originated in a person between 18 and 75 years old in good health. Sequenced: blood. The nucleotide sequence is given as TGTGCCAGCAGTTTACGGAGGGACAGGGTCGATCGTGAAGCTTTCTTT. It codes for CASSLRRDRVDREAFF.